This TCR beta chain is drawn from a study of shared clonotypes between healthy human individuals. Study-wide background: Ranging from 18 to 49 in age, donors were two women and three men. Overall study results and limits: Sampling included only blood; tissue repertoires likely differ.

At deep level, the assay was performed. Repertoires were generated with immunoSEQ multiplex PCR, while TCRdb's copy carries only in-frame clones and drops some. Here the sample spans about 2 million clones, roughly 94% being singletons. The CDR3 has 14 amino acids. CDR1 and CDR2 (germline): SNHLY, FYNNEI. V lost 5 bases, J lost 6 bases, and 5 bases stayed unmatched. Notes on this clone: The antigen is undetermined.

The naive CD8 subset, CD45RO-negative cells positively selected for CCR7, excluded terminally differentiated effector memory CD45RA+ cells. The sequence derives from a man aged 18 to 30 in good health. The specimen sequenced was naive CD8+ T cells sorted from blood. The genes are TRBV2 and TRBJ2-1; TRBD2 matches at 9 bases. CDR3 nucleotides: TGTGCCAGCAGTTATAGCGGGAGTATCAATGAGCAGTTCTTC. This codes for CASSYSGSINEQFF.